This T cell receptor (beta chain) was retrieved from a study of blood T cell repertoires in COVID-19. Turning to the study itself: Both acute and convalescent COVID-19 samples were obtained from the United States, Italy and Spain. Sources were T cells, B-cell-depleted T cells, or PBMCs; the material itself was cDNA or gDNA.

Authors' methods: Reference gene primer amplification yielded estimated nucleated cell counts. Measured with immunoSEQ multiplex PCR; TCRdb has only the in-frame clones, and not every one. Clone size and the V and J calls come from that table; the DNA yielded D and trimming. The sample contains about 380,000 clones, 75% to 90% of which appear only once. Germline assignment: CDR1 LGHDT and CDR2 YNNKEL (reference sequence). The CDR3 totals 18 residues. V was pared by 0 bases and J by 7 bases, with 22 bases between. This TCR was recovered from a woman younger than 30 with acute or convalescent COVID-19. This sequence joins TRBV3-1 (or the pseudogene TRBV3-2) and TRBJ2-1, with D possibly being TRBD1 (7 bases). Material for sequencing was peripheral blood. The CDR3 here is CASSQEQGGQGEVNEQFF. In DNA, the CDR3 is TGTGCCAGCAGCCAAGAGCAAGGGGGGCAGGGGGAAGTGAATGAGCAGTTCTTC.